Below, 3 T cell receptor beta chains from the same sample are listed, as sequenced in a study of OX40 agonist ivuxolimab in advanced cancers. TCRdb's table, derived via immunoSEQ multiplex PCR, lists solely in-frame clones and lacks some. The sample yields around 80,000 clones, roughly 86% seen once. This specimen was CD4+ or CD8+ T cells sorted from blood, taken in a trial of the OX40 agonist ivuxolimab. These receptors all stem from an adult with an advanced solid tumor such as melanoma, head and neck, liver or kidney cancer.

The chain links TRBV7-2 to TRBJ1-1; 11 nucleotides agree with TRBD1. Germline CDR1 SGHTA, CDR2 FQGNSA. The CDR3 is 17 amino acids. The V and J ends lost 5 bases and 4 bases, in that order; junction bases with no gene match: 12. DNA for the CDR3: TGTGCCAGCAGCCCCCCCGGACAGGGGGCAGCGACCACTGAAGCTTTCTTT. Protein product: CASSPPGQGAATTEAFF.

About this clone: One end of the junction is discordant with germline, which a read error may explain. The gene calls are TRBV10-3 and TRBJ2-5; D gene ambiguous. CDR3 length: 14 amino acids. In germline, CDR1 is ENHRY, CDR2 SYGVKD. The chain's CDR3 is CAISRDADQKTQYF. The CDR3 DNA follows: TGTGCCATCAGTCGAGATGCGGACCAAAAGACCCAGTACTTC.

V usage is TRBV19 and J usage is TRBJ1-1, with 8 bases matching TRBD1. Germline trimming cut 5 bases from V and 0 bases from J; bases unmatched to any gene: 8. The germline V gene has CDR1 LNHDA and CDR2 SQIVND (reference sequence). The CDR3 has 16 residues. CDR3 sequence: CASSLQGVGMNTEAFF. In nucleotides, the CDR3 is TGTGCCAGTAGTCTACAGGGGGTAGGAATGAACACTGAAGCTTTCTTT.